The clone carrying this TCR beta chain was counted many times. This sample was taken from a study of neurological immune-mediated disorders. The ends lost 4 bases at V and 8 bases at J; junction bases unmatched: 7. CDR3 length: 15 amino acids. Germline CDR1 is SGHRS and CDR2 is YFSETQ. Blood bank volunteers in Maryland, USA, served as healthy controls. With 10-nucleotide random UMIs, 5'RACE was used to make the cDNA. A single run covered 15-18 subjects with over 170 million TCR-beta sequences. Each CDR3 protein is one row after TCRdb ran MiXCR on the 5' RACE reads. The data show 28,000 or so distinct CDR3 sequences, roughly 20% seen once.

The clonotype originates from a woman in her fifties or sixties in good health. This chain connects TRBV5-1 to TRBJ2-1, with 12 positions matching TRBD2. Sequencing was done on a sample of PBMCs. The chain's CDR3 is CASSTGLAGFDEQFF. The CDR3 nucleotides are TGCGCCAGCAGCACGGGACTAGCGGGCTTCGATGAGCAGTTCTTC.